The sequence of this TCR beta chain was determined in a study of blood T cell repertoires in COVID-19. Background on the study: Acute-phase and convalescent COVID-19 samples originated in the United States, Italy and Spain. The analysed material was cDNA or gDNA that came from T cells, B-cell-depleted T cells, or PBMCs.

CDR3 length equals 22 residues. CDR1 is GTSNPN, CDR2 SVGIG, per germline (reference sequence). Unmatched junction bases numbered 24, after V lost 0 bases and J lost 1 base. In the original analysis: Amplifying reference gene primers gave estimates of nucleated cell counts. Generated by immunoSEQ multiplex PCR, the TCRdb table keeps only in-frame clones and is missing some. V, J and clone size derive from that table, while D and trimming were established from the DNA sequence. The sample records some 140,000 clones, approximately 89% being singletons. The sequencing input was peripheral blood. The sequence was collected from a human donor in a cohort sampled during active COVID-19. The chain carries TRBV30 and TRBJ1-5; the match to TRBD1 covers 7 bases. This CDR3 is CAWSVPPCPPGQIVGSNQPQHF. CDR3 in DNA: TGTGCCTGGAGTGTCCCCCCTTGCCCCCCGGGACAGATCGTCGGGAGCAATCAGCCCCAGCATTTT.